These T cell receptor beta chains were read from a single sample in a study of OX40 agonist ivuxolimab in advanced cancers. Libraries were prepared by immunoSEQ multiplex PCR; TCRdb keeps only in-frame clonotypes and omits some of them. The sample records about 58,000 clones, 75% to 85% being singletons. The sample in question was CD4+ or CD8+ T cells sorted from blood, obtained in a trial of the OX40 agonist ivuxolimab. All receptors derive from an adult with an advanced solid tumor such as melanoma, head and neck, liver or kidney cancer. The CDR3 runs from the conserved cysteine through the conserved F or W. Each record gives: J gene, D gene, V gene, clone size, CDR3 DNA, CDR3 protein. The D gene is left open where the match is weak. Size is stated for part of the rows, as once, few or many counts, or as a class when the clone is expanded.

j_call: TRBJ1-5
d_call: .
v_call: TRBV5-4
clone_size: .
cdr3_nt: TGTGCCAGCAGCTCCGTCTCTCAGCCCCAGCATTTT
cdr3_aa: CASSSVSQPQHF

j_call: TRBJ2-5
d_call: .
v_call: TRBV12-5
clone_size: .
cdr3_nt: TGTGCTAGTGGTTTGGAGGACATAGAGACCCAGTACTTC
cdr3_aa: CASGLEDIETQYF

j_call: TRBJ2-5
d_call: TRBD2
v_call: TRBV6-1
clone_size: .
cdr3_nt: TGTGCCAGCAGTGATATTAGCGGGGGCGCGGAGACCCAGTACTTC
cdr3_aa: CASSDISGGAETQYF

j_call: TRBJ1-5
d_call: .
v_call: TRBV19
clone_size: .
cdr3_nt: TGTGCCAGTAGCAGAACAGGTGAAGGCAATCAGCCCCAGCATTTT
cdr3_aa: CASSRTGEGNQPQHF

j_call: TRBJ2-4
d_call: .
v_call: TRBV21-1
clone_size: .
cdr3_nt: TGTGCCAGCAGCAAAGGGCCAATGGGGTCGCTAGCCAAAAACATTCAGTACTTC
cdr3_aa: CASSKGPMGSLAKNIQYF

j_call: TRBJ2-2
d_call: TRBD1
v_call: TRBV6-1
clone_size: once
cdr3_nt: TGTGCCAGCAGGGACAGGGGGGGGTCCGGGGAGCTGTTTTTT
cdr3_aa: CASRDRGGSGELFF

j_call: TRBJ1-1
d_call: TRBD1
v_call: TRBV15
clone_size: few
cdr3_nt: TGTGCCACCAGCAGTCAAACAGGGGGCACTGAAGCTTTCTTT
cdr3_aa: CATSSQTGGTEAFF

j_call: TRBJ1-2
d_call: .
v_call: TRBV2
clone_size: .
cdr3_nt: TGTGCCAGCTCCCAAGAGTTGGTTGCTAACTATGGCTACACCTTC
cdr3_aa: CASSQELVANYGYTF

j_call: TRBJ1-4
d_call: .
v_call: TRBV6-5
clone_size: .
cdr3_nt: TGTGCCAGCAGCCCTGGGGGGGGCCCTGAAAAACTGTTTTTT
cdr3_aa: CASSPGGGPEKLFF

j_call: TRBJ2-3
d_call: .
v_call: TRBV10-3
clone_size: .
cdr3_nt: TGTGCCATCAGTGATGACAGCATACCTAGCACAGATACGCAGTATTTT
cdr3_aa: CAISDDSIPSTDTQYF

j_call: TRBJ1-1
d_call: .
v_call: TRBV7-2
clone_size: few
cdr3_nt: TGTGCCAGCAGCCTTGCAGGGAGTAGGACTGAAGCTTTCTTT
cdr3_aa: CASSLAGSRTEAFF

j_call: TRBJ2-7
d_call: TRBD1
v_call: TRBV2
clone_size: once
cdr3_nt: TGTGCCAGCAGTGAGAGCCTGACAGGGACCTACGAGCAGTACTTC
cdr3_aa: CASSESLTGTYEQYF

j_call: TRBJ2-7
d_call: .
v_call: TRBV5-6
clone_size: .
cdr3_nt: TGTGCCAGCTCCCGGCTTCCTTACGAGCAGTACTTC
cdr3_aa: CASSRLPYEQYF

j_call: TRBJ1-5
d_call: .
v_call: TRBV11-1
clone_size: .
cdr3_nt: TGTGCCAGCAGCCGTGGGCTGGGTCAGCCCCAGCATTTT
cdr3_aa: CASSRGLGQPQHF

j_call: TRBJ1-5
d_call: TRBD1
v_call: TRBV6-6
clone_size: .
cdr3_nt: TGTGCCAGCACCCTAGGACAGGACCAGCCCCAGCATTTT
cdr3_aa: CASTLGQDQPQHF

j_call: TRBJ2-2
d_call: TRBD1
v_call: TRBV10-3
clone_size: .
cdr3_nt: TGTGCCATCAGTGCGGCGACAGGGGCAGGGGGATCCACCGGGGAGCTGTTTTTT
cdr3_aa: CAISAATGAGGSTGELFF

j_call: TRBJ2-7
d_call: .
v_call: TRBV9
clone_size: .
cdr3_nt: TGTGCCAGCAGCTTGGGGTGGGGGGACGAGCAGTACTTC
cdr3_aa: CASSLGWGDEQYF

j_call: TRBJ1-5
d_call: TRBD1
v_call: TRBV6-5
clone_size: .
cdr3_nt: TGTGCCAGCAGTTCAGGGGGCGATCAGCCCCAGCATTTT
cdr3_aa: CASSSGGDQPQHF

j_call: TRBJ2-3
d_call: TRBD2
v_call: TRBV27
clone_size: .
cdr3_nt: TGTGCCAGCATTCGACTGGGGGGGAGTGGGACAGATACGCAGTATTTT
cdr3_aa: CASIRLGGSGTDTQYF

j_call: TRBJ2-1
d_call: .
v_call: TRBV12-5
clone_size: .
cdr3_nt: TGTGCTAGTGGACCCCACAATGAGCAGTTCTTC
cdr3_aa: CASGPHNEQFF

j_call: TRBJ1-2
d_call: .
v_call: TRBV5-1
clone_size: .
cdr3_nt: TGCGCCAGCAGCTTGACGCCAGTTTTTGGCTACACCTTC
cdr3_aa: CASSLTPVFGYTF

j_call: TRBJ2-1
d_call: TRBD1
v_call: TRBV5-1
clone_size: .
cdr3_nt: TGCGCCAGCAGCTTGGGGACAGGTAGCTCCTACAATGAGCAGTTCTTC
cdr3_aa: CASSLGTGSSYNEQFF

j_call: TRBJ1-2
d_call: TRBD1
v_call: TRBV19
clone_size: .
cdr3_nt: TGTGCCAGTAGTATAGGGGGGACAGGGGACACCTATGGCTACACCTTC
cdr3_aa: CASSIGGTGDTYGYTF

j_call: TRBJ1-1
d_call: .
v_call: TRBV5-1
clone_size: few
cdr3_nt: TGCGCCAGCAGCTGGTCGGCTACGATGAACACTGAAGCTTTCTTT
cdr3_aa: CASSWSATMNTEAFF

j_call: TRBJ2-1
d_call: TRBD2
v_call: TRBV5-1
clone_size: .
cdr3_nt: TGCGCCACCAAAGTTCAAGCGGGGGGGAATAATGAGCAGTTCTTC
cdr3_aa: CATKVQAGGNNEQFF

j_call: TRBJ1-5
d_call: .
v_call: TRBV6-1
clone_size: .
cdr3_nt: TGTGCCAGCAGTGAAAGTTCAACAGGTTTAGGGCCCCAGCATTTT
cdr3_aa: CASSESSTGLGPQHF

j_call: TRBJ2-7
d_call: TRBD2
v_call: TRBV11-2
clone_size: once
cdr3_nt: TGTGCCAGCAGCCAGGGACTAGCGGGGGGTGACGAGCAGTACTTC
cdr3_aa: CASSQGLAGGDEQYF

j_call: TRBJ1-4
d_call: .
v_call: TRBV23-1
clone_size: .
cdr3_nt: TGCGCCAGCAGTCAGGGACCTTATGAAAAACTGTTTTTT
cdr3_aa: CASSQGPYEKLFF

j_call: TRBJ2-3
d_call: TRBD2
v_call: TRBV5-1
clone_size: .
cdr3_nt: TGCGCCAGCAGCTTGGCTGCGGGGGGGGCGGGCACAGATACGCAGTATTTT
cdr3_aa: CASSLAAGGAGTDTQYF

j_call: TRBJ2-3
d_call: .
v_call: TRBV5-4
clone_size: .
cdr3_nt: TGTGCCAGCAGCCCGCTAGCTTTGACAGATCTCGCAGATACGCAGTATTTT
cdr3_aa: CASSPLALTDLADTQYF

j_call: TRBJ1-5
d_call: .
v_call: TRBV19
clone_size: .
cdr3_nt: TGTGCCAGTACCCGGGGGGGGGCTCAGCCCCAGCATTTT
cdr3_aa: CASTRGGAQPQHF

j_call: TRBJ1-2
d_call: TRBD1
v_call: TRBV6-5
clone_size: .
cdr3_nt: TGTGCCAGCAGTGAAGGACAGGGGGTTGGCTACACCTTC
cdr3_aa: CASSEGQGVGYTF

j_call: TRBJ2-5
d_call: TRBD1
v_call: TRBV19
clone_size: .
cdr3_nt: TGTGCCAGTAGGCCGGACAGGGTTCAAGAGACCCAGTACTTC
cdr3_aa: CASRPDRVQETQYF

j_call: TRBJ1-1
d_call: .
v_call: TRBV7-2
clone_size: .
cdr3_nt: TGTGCCAGCAGCTTAGCCCGGGGCGGGGCTGAAGCTTTCTTT
cdr3_aa: CASSLARGGAEAFF

j_call: TRBJ2-1
d_call: TRBD1
v_call: TRBV11-1
clone_size: .
cdr3_nt: TGTGCCAGCAGCCCCCCGCGGGACAGGGTTGAGCAGTTCTTC
cdr3_aa: CASSPPRDRVEQFF

j_call: TRBJ1-5
d_call: .
v_call: TRBV19
clone_size: .
cdr3_nt: TGTGCCAGTCGCCCCGACCCCCAGCATTTT
cdr3_aa: CASRPDPQHF

j_call: TRBJ2-7
d_call: .
v_call: TRBV10-3
clone_size: once
cdr3_nt: TGTGCCATCAGTGAGTCACCAGATGGTCGGGAGCAGTACTTC
cdr3_aa: CAISESPDGREQYF

j_call: TRBJ2-3
d_call: .
v_call: TRBV5-1
clone_size: few
cdr3_nt: TGCGCCAGCACCCAGGGGGGGGCCGCCGATACGCAGTATTTT
cdr3_aa: CASTQGGAADTQYF

j_call: TRBJ1-2
d_call: TRBD1
v_call: TRBV29-1
clone_size: .
cdr3_nt: TGCAGCGTTGACGACAGGGGGCTTTTTGGCTACACCTTC
cdr3_aa: CSVDDRGLFGYTF

j_call: TRBJ2-5
d_call: TRBD2
v_call: TRBV7-7
clone_size: once
cdr3_nt: TGTGCCAGCAGCAGGACTAGCGGGGGAAAGGGAGAGACCCAGTACTTC
cdr3_aa: CASSRTSGGKGETQYF

j_call: TRBJ2-1
d_call: .
v_call: TRBV11-3
clone_size: .
cdr3_nt: TGTGCCGGCAGCCCGACTAGACCTTACAATGAGCAGTTCTTC
cdr3_aa: CAGSPTRPYNEQFF

j_call: TRBJ2-5
d_call: .
v_call: TRBV5-6
clone_size: once
cdr3_nt: TGTGCCAGCAGCTCGACAGGGAGGGGGCTTGGGGAGACCCAGTACTTC
cdr3_aa: CASSSTGRGLGETQYF

j_call: TRBJ1-5
d_call: TRBD1
v_call: TRBV18
clone_size: once
cdr3_nt: TGTGCCAGCTCACTCATAGGGACAGGGGGCAATCAGCCCCAGCATTTT
cdr3_aa: CASSLIGTGGNQPQHF

j_call: TRBJ1-4
d_call: .
v_call: TRBV10-3
clone_size: once
cdr3_nt: TGTGCCATCAGTGAACACCCCGGGGAGGGCGAAAAACTGTTTTTT
cdr3_aa: CAISEHPGEGEKLFF

j_call: TRBJ1-2
d_call: .
v_call: TRBV5-6
clone_size: .
cdr3_nt: TGTGCCAGCAGCCCCCTTTCCGGGAACTATGGCTACACCTTC
cdr3_aa: CASSPLSGNYGYTF

j_call: TRBJ1-1
d_call: TRBD1
v_call: TRBV5-6
clone_size: .
cdr3_nt: TGTGCCAGCAGCTTACCCGACAGGGGCACTGAAGCTTTCTTT
cdr3_aa: CASSLPDRGTEAFF

j_call: TRBJ2-1
d_call: TRBD2
v_call: TRBV6-4
clone_size: .
cdr3_nt: TGTGCCAGCAGTGCGAGACTAGCGAGGAACAATGAGCAGTTCTTC
cdr3_aa: CASSARLARNNEQFF

j_call: TRBJ2-1
d_call: .
v_call: TRBV6-1
clone_size: .
cdr3_nt: TGTGCCAGCAGTGAAGCGGCCATCAGAGGGGTTTACAATGAGCAGTTCTTC
cdr3_aa: CASSEAAIRGVYNEQFF

j_call: TRBJ2-2
d_call: .
v_call: TRBV11-3
clone_size: .
cdr3_nt: TGTGCCACCTCTGGGGCGATTAACACCGGGGAGCTGTTTTTT
cdr3_aa: CATSGAINTGELFF

j_call: TRBJ2-5
d_call: TRBD1
v_call: TRBV7-9
clone_size: .
cdr3_nt: TGTGCCAGCAGCTTATCCCGGACAGGAGAAGAGACCCAGTACTTC
cdr3_aa: CASSLSRTGEETQYF

j_call: TRBJ2-1
d_call: TRBD2
v_call: TRBV6-1
clone_size: .
cdr3_nt: TGTGCCAGCAGTGGGACTAGCGGGGGTTATGAGCAGTTCTTC
cdr3_aa: CASSGTSGGYEQFF

j_call: TRBJ1-5
d_call: TRBD1
v_call: TRBV7-9
clone_size: once
cdr3_nt: TGTGCCAGCAGCCGGGACAGGGAGGAACAGCCCCAGCATTTT
cdr3_aa: CASSRDREEQPQHF

j_call: TRBJ2-7
d_call: .
v_call: TRBV7-8
clone_size: .
cdr3_nt: TGTGCCAGCAGCTTAGCGGTCACCTACGAGCAGTACTTC
cdr3_aa: CASSLAVTYEQYF

j_call: TRBJ2-3
d_call: .
v_call: TRBV4-1
clone_size: .
cdr3_nt: TGCGCCAGCAGCCACCTGACAGGTTCTGGGGATACGCAGTATTTT
cdr3_aa: CASSHLTGSGDTQYF

j_call: TRBJ1-5
d_call: TRBD1
v_call: TRBV6-4
clone_size: once
cdr3_nt: TGTGCCAGCAGTGGGGGACAGACTAGCAATCAGCCCCAGCATTTT
cdr3_aa: CASSGGQTSNQPQHF

j_call: TRBJ1-6
d_call: TRBD1
v_call: TRBV28
clone_size: .
cdr3_nt: TGTGCCAGCAGTCCCGGACAGGGGGATAATTCACCCCTCCACTTT
cdr3_aa: CASSPGQGDNSPLHF

j_call: TRBJ1-4
d_call: .
v_call: TRBV27
clone_size: .
cdr3_nt: TGTGCCAGCAGTTTGCAGTCGTGGAAGCCCCCAACTAATGAAAAACTGTTTTTT
cdr3_aa: CASSLQSWKPPTNEKLFF

j_call: TRBJ1-2
d_call: .
v_call: TRBV5-4
clone_size: .
cdr3_nt: TGTGCCAGCAGCTTGGGAGGGTCAGTAGGCGGCTACACCTTC
cdr3_aa: CASSLGGSVGGYTF

j_call: TRBJ2-3
d_call: .
v_call: TRBV18
clone_size: .
cdr3_nt: TGTGCCAGCTCACCACCGACAGTAGATACGCAGTATTTT
cdr3_aa: CASSPPTVDTQYF